This entry lists 6 T cell receptor beta chains sequenced from one sample in a study of early T cells in non-severe SARS-CoV-2 infection (dated by TCRdb to the early 2020s). The library was made by 5' RACE. TCRdb lists the instrument as NextSeq 500. TCRdb trimmed public reads at Q25 via fastp, called clones via MiXCR and kept in-frame beta chains. CDR3 protein sequences are deduplicated, and each keeps its most common genes and DNA. This sample gives tens of thousands of distinct CDR3 sequences in total; less than 7.5% of them show up just once. The ten largest clones represent more than 12% of the sample. The specimen was whole blood, collected at baseline. The receptors come from an adult who was a healthcare worker with PCR-confirmed SARS-CoV-2 infection or an uninfected control (not recorded which).

This clonotype has a count of ten or more. The chain joins TRBV11-1 to TRBJ2-2; D remains ambiguous. Looked up from germline, CDR1 is SGHAT and CDR2 is FQDESV (reference sequence). This CDR3 region has 12 residues. V lost 7 bases to trimming and J lost 4 bases, with 7 bases between them. The CDR3 spells CASTPITGELFF. In DNA, the CDR3 is TGTGCCAGCACCCCGATCACCGGGGAGCTGTTTTTT. Based on the CDR3 plus reference TRBV11-1 and TRBJ2-2, the full variable domain is EAEVAQSPRYKITEKSQAVAFWCDPISGHATLYWYRQILGQGPELLVQFQDESVVDDSQLPKDRFSAERLKGVDSTLKIQPAELGDSAMYLCASTPITGELFFGEGSRLTVL.

J is TRBJ2-7 and V is TRBV5-4; D is tentatively TRBD1 or TRBD2 (5 bases each). V shed 1 base and J shed 2 bases, with 13 bases lying between them. In germline, CDR1 is SGHNT, CDR2 YYREEE (reference sequence). The CDR3 consists of 15 residues. As DNA, the CDR3 is TGTGCCAGCAGCTTGTCGGCAGGGAGCGCCTACGAGCAGTACTTC. Amino acids: CASSLSAGSAYEQYF.

This chain joins TRBV9 and TRBJ2-5; 8 bases line up with TRBD1. Trimming at V came to 4 bases and at J to 4 bases, leaving 3 bases not matched to a gene. This CDR3 contains 13 residues. Germline V gene lookup returns CDR1 SGDLS and CDR2 YYNGEE. CDR3 nucleotide sequence: TGTGCCAGCAGCAATACAGGGGGAGAGACCCAGTACTTC. The encoded protein is CASSNTGGETQYF.

In this sample, this clonotype turned up a few times. The chain combines TRBV27 with TRBJ2-3; D unclear. The CDR3 is 15 amino acids. CDR1 and CDR2 (germline): MNHEY, SMNVEV (reference sequence). The V and J ends lost 7 bases and 2 bases respectively, with 16 bases between them. The CDR3 protein is CASTSPGSNTDTQYF. CDR3 sequence (DNA): TGTGCCAGCACCTCTCCCGGGTCCAACACAGATACGCAGTATTTT.

This clonotype was seen repeatedly, ten times or more. The chain joins TRBV11-2 to TRBJ1-2; no firm D call. This CDR3 has 16 residues. CDR1 and CDR2 from the germline V gene are SGHAT and FQNNGV. V lost 5 bases and J 0 bases, leaving 16 bases between the germline ends. CDR3 sequence: CASSRLNLATNYGYTF. The CDR3 DNA is TGTGCCAGCAGCCGACTGAACCTGGCCACTAACTATGGCTACACCTTC. The variable domain in full, with the rest retrieved from reference TRBV11-2 and TRBJ1-2, is EAGVAQSPRYKIIEKRQSVAFWCNPISGHATLYWYQQILGQGPKLLIQFQNNGVVDDSQLPKDRFSAERLKGVDSTLKIQPAKLEDSAVYLCASSRLNLATNYGYTFGSGTRLTVV.

The table lists this clonotype with a few counts. The chain has TRBV30 and TRBJ2-3; no clear D. Trimming removed 0 bases from V and 3 bases from J, with 7 bases in between. The CDR3 length is 13 residues. Germline lookup yields CDR1 GTSNPN and CDR2 SVGIG (reference sequence). CDR3 coding DNA: TGTGCCTGGAGTGTACGGAATACAGATACGCAGTATTTT. It encodes CAWSVRNTDTQYF. Together with reference TRBV30 and TRBJ2-3, the CDR3 gives the full variable domain: SQTIHQWPATLVQPVGSPLSLECTVEGTSNPNLYWYRQAAGRGLQLLFYSVGIGQISSEVPQNLSASRPQDRQFILSSKKLLLSDSGFYLCAWSVRNTDTQYFGPGTRLTVL.